This T cell receptor beta chain appears in the sequencing data of a study of blood T cells in healthy people across ages. A J-beta primer mix and a sample-barcoded 5' primer were used in a second PCR of roughly 6 to 12 cycles. Each CDR3 protein gets one entry after TCRdb re-called the 5' RACE reads with MiXCR. The sample holds about 770,000 distinct CDR3 sequences, under 45% seen once. V gave up 7 bases and J gave up 1 base, with 7 bases separating them. CDR1 is MNHEY, CDR2 SVGAGI, per germline. The CDR3 extends over 12 amino acids. V is TRBV6-5 and J is TRBJ2-5; D gene uncertain. This TCR was sampled from a man in his 60s in good health. Sequenced material: blood. CDR3 nucleotides: TGTGCCAGCATGTCTACCCAAGAGACCCAGTACTTC. Translated, it gives CASMSTQETQYF.